These 7 T cell receptor beta chains originate from one sample sequenced in a study of shared clonotypes between healthy human individuals. Clones were read by immunoSEQ multiplex PCR, and TCRdb kept only the in-frame ones, dropping some. The table records about 2 million clones, 85% to 95% of them present only once. CD45RO-negative cells were positively selected for CCR7, leaving out terminally differentiated effector memory CD45RA+ cells. The sample was naive CD8+ T cells sorted from blood. The source is a man in his late teens or twenties in good health.

The chain carries TRBV10-3 and TRBJ2-7; 8 bases fit TRBD1. The germline gives CDR1 ENHRY, CDR2 SYGVKD. This CDR3 is built from 15 residues. Trimming cost V 4 bases and J 3 bases; bases outside gene matches: 8. The DNA for the CDR3 is TGTGCCATCAGTGTCGGCGGGACAGGCAACTACGAGCAGTACTTC. Its translation: CAISVGGTGNYEQYF.

This rearrangement joins TRBV30 to TRBJ2-5; D is tentatively TRBD1 or TRBD2 (5 bases each). The CDR3 is made up of 19 amino acids. Looked up from germline, CDR1 is GTSNPN and CDR2 is SVGIG (reference sequence). Trimming left V 6 bases short and J 5 bases short, with 34 bases between. The CDR3 loop reads CACTPRDRYALGSFETQYF. Here the CDR3 DNA reads TGTGCCTGCACTCCCCGGGACCGGTATGCTTTAGGGAGTTTTGAGACCCAGTACTTC.

The chain has TRBV4-1 and TRBJ2-3; D unclear. The CDR3 runs to 15 residues. Between the trimmed V and J ends, which lost 0 bases and 0 bases, there was a span of 7 bases. Germline V gene sequence: CDR1 MGHRA, CDR2 YSYEKL. In DNA, the CDR3 is TGCGCCAGCAGCCAAGAGCACAGAAGCACAGATACGCAGTATTTT. Residues: CASSQEHRSTDTQYF.

Worth noting for this clone: In the same sample, other DNA sequences code for this CDR3. V usage is TRBV4-3 and J usage is TRBJ1-3, with a possible D match to TRBD1 (6 bases). The ends were cut back, 0 bases at V and 2 bases at J, with 8 bases in the middle. The CDR3 is made up of 15 amino acids. The germline gives CDR1 LGHNA, CDR2 YSLEER. The CDR3 coding sequence is TGCGCCAGCAGCCAAGACAGGGGACCTGGAAACACCATATATTTT. Encoded protein: CASSQDRGPGNTIYF.

The chain has TRBV28 and TRBJ2-6, with D maybe TRBD1 (5 bases). The CDR3 loop spans 14 amino acids. V lost 9 bases to trimming and J lost 1 base, with 10 bases between them. Germline values: CDR1 MDHEN, CDR2 SYDVKM. CDR3 region: CASLKGSGANVLTF. The CDR3 DNA reads TGTGCCAGTTTAAAGGGGTCTGGGGCCAACGTCCTGACTTTC.

V usage is TRBV7-6 and J usage is TRBJ1-3; unclear D gene. The germline V and J ends were trimmed by 3 bases and 0 bases, with 9 bases remaining between them. Germline V gene data show CDR1 as SGHVS and CDR2 as FNYEAQ. The CDR3 totals 15 residues. CDR3 DNA sequence: TGTGCCAGCAGCTTTACGGAAGTCTCTGGAAACACCATATATTTT. This sequence encodes CASSFTEVSGNTIYF.

A single count supports this clone. The chain carries TRBV27 and TRBJ2-1, with TRBD1 as a possible D gene (7 bases). The CDR3 extends over 13 amino acids. Germline CDR1 and CDR2: MNHEY and SMNVEV (reference sequence). With 8 bases removed from V and 7 bases from J, the gap between germline ends came to 15 bases. CDR3 bases: TGTGCCAGCCAGGCAGGGGGGCGGAATGAGCAGTTCTTC. Its protein is CASQAGGRNEQFF.